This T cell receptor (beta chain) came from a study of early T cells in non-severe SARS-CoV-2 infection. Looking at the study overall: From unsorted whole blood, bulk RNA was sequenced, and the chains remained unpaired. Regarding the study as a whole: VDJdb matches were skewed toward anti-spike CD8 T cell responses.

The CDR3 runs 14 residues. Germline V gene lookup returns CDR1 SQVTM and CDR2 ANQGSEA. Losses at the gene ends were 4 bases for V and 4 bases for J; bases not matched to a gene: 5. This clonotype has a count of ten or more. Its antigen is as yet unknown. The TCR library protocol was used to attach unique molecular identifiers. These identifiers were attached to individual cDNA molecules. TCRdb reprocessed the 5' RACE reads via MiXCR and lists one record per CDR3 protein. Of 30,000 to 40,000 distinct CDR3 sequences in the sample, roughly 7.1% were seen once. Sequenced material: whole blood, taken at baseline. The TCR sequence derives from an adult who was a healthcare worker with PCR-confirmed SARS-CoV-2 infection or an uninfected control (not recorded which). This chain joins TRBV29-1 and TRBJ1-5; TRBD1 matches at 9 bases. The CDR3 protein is CSVASGTGNQPQHF. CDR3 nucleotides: TGCAGCGTTGCTTCTGGGACAGGGAATCAGCCCCAGCATTTT.